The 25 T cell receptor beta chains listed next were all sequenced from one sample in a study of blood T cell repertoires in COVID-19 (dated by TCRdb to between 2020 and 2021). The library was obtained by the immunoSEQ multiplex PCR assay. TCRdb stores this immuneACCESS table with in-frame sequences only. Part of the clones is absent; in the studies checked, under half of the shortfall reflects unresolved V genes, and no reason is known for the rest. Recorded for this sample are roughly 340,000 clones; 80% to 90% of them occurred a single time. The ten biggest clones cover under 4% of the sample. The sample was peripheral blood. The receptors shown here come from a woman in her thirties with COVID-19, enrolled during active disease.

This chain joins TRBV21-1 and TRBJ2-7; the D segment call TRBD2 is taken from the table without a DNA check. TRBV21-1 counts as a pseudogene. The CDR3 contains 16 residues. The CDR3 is CASSVGWEGLSYEQYV. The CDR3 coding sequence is TGTGCCAGCAGTGTTGGGTGGGAGGGCCTCTCCTACGAGCAGTACGTC.

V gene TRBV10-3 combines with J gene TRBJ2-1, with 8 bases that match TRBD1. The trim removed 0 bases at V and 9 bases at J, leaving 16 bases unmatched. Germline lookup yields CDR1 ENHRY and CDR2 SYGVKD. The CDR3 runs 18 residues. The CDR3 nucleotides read TGTGCCATCAGTGAGTCCTTCACAGTAGGACAGGGTCCTGTTGAGCAGTTCTTC. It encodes CAISESFTVGQGPVEQFF.

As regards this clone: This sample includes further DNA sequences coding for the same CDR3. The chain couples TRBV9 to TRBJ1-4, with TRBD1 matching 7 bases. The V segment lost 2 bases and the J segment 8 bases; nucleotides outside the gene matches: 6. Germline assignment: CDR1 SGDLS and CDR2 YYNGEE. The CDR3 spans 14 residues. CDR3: CASSVEGAGEKLFF. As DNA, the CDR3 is TGTGCCAGCAGCGTGGAGGGGGCAGGGGAAAAACTGTTTTTT.

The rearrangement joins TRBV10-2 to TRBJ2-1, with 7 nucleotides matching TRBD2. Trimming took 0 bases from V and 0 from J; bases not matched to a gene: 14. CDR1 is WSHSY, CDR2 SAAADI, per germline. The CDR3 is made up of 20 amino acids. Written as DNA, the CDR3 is TGCGCCAGCAGTGAGTCGTGGAGGACTAGTCAATCGAGCTCCTACAATGAGCAGTTCTTC. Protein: CASSESWRTSQSSSYNEQFF.

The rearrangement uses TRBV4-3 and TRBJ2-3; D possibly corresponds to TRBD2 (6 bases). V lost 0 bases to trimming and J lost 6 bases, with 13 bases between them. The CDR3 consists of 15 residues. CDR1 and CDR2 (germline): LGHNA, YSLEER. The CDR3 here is CASSQDSGGRDTQYF. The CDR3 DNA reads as TGCGCCAGCAGCCAAGATTCCGGGGGAAGGGATACGCAGTATTTT.

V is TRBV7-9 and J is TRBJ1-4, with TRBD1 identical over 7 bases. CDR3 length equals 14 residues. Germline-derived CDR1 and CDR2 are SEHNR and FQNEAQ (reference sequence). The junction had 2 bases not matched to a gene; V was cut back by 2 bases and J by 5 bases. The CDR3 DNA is TGTGCCAGCAGCTTATTGACAGGGAATGAAAAACTGTTTTTT. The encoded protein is CASSLLTGNEKLFF. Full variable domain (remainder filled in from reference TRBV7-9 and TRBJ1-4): DTGVSQNPRHKITKRGQNVTFRCDPISEHNRLYWYRQTLGQGPEFLTYFQNEAQLEKSRLLSDRFSAERPKGSFSTLEIQRTEQGDSAMYLCASSLLTGNEKLFFGSGTQLSVL.

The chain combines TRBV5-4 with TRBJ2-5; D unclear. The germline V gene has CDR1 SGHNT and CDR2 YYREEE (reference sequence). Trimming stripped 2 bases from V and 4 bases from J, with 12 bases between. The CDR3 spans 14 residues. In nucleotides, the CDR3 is TGTGCCAGCAGCTTCAGTGCAGGTGGAGAGACCCAGTACTTC. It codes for CASSFSAGGETQYF.

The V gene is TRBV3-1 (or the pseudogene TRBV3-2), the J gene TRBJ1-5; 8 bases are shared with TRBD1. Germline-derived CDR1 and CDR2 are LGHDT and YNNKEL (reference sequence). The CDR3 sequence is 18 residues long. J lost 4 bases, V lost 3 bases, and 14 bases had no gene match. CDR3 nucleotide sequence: TGTGCCAGCAGCCAGGAGTACTCCGGGACAGGAGGAAATCAGCCCCAGCATTTT. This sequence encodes CASSQEYSGTGGNQPQHF.

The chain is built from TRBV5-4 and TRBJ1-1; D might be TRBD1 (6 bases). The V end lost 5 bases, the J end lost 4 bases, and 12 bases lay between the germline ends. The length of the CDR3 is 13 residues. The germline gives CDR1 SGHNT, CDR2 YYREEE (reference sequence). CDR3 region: CASRPQGTTEAFF. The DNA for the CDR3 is TGTGCCAGCAGACCGCAGGGGACCACTGAAGCTTTCTTT.

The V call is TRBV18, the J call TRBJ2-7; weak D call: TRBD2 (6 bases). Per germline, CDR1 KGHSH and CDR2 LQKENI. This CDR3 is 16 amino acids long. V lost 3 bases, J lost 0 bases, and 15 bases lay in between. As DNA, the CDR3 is TGTGCCAGCTCACCCCCGGAGCAGGGAGGCTCCTACGAGCAGTACGTC. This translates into CASSPPEQGGSYEQYV.

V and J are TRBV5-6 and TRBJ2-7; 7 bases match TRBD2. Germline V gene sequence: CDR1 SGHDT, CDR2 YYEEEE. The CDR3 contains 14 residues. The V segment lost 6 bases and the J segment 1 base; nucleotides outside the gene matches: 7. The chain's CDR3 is CASTSGGGSYEQYF. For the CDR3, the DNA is TGTGCCAGCACCTCTGGGGGGGGTTCCTACGAGCAGTACTTC.

The CDR3 bases are TGTGCCAGCAGTGACGGGGACAGCGCACTATCCTACGAGCAGTACGTC. It yields the protein CASSDGDSALSYEQYV. V usage is TRBV2 and J usage is TRBJ2-7, with 7 bases that match TRBD1. Looked up from germline, CDR1 is SNHLY and CDR2 is FYNNEI. V lost 3 bases to trimming and J lost 1 base; unmatched junction nucleotides: 9. The CDR3 spans 16 residues.

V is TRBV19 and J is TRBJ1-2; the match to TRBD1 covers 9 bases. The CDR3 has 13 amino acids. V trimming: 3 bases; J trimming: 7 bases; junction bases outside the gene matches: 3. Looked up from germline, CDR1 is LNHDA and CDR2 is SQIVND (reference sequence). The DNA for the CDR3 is TGTGCCAGTAGTATGGGGGACAGGGCTGGCTACACCTTC. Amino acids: CASSMGDRAGYTF.

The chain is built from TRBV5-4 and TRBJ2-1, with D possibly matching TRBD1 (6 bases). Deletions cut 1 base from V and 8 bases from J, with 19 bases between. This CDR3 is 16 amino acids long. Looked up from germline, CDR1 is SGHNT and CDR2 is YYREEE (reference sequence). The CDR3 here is CASSLPGTLGHDEQFF. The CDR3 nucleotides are TGTGCCAGCAGCTTGCCCGGGACACTGGGGCACGATGAGCAGTTCTTC.

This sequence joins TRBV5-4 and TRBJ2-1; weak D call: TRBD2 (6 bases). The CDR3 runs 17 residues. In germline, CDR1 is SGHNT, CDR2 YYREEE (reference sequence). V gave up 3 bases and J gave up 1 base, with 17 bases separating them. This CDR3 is CASSWVLRERSYNEQFF. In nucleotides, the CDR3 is TGTGCCAGCAGCTGGGTTTTACGGGAGCGGTCCTACAATGAGCAGTTCTTC.

The CDR3 reads CASSQEGTGLSYNEQFF. CDR3 DNA sequence: TGCGCCAGCAGCCAAGAAGGGACAGGGCTCTCCTACAATGAGCAGTTCTTC. This chain links TRBV4-3 with TRBJ2-1; the match to TRBD1 covers 9 bases. Trimming removed 0 bases from V and 0 bases from J; junction bases left unmatched: 3. Germline CDR1 is LGHNA and CDR2 is YSLEER. There are 17 residues in the CDR3.

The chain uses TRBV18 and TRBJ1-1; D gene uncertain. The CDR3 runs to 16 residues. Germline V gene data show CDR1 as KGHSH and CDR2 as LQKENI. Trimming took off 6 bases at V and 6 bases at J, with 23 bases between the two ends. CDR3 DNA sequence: TGTGCCAGCTCCTCAAACTTCCAAGGAGAGTCAGCTGAAGCTTTCTTT. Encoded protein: CASSSNFQGESAEAFF.

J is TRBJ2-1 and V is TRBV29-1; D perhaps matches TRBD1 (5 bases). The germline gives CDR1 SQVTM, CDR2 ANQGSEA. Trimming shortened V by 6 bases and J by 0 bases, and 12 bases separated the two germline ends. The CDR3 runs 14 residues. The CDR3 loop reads CSVGRASSYNEQFF. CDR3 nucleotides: TGCAGCGTCGGCAGGGCTAGCTCCTACAATGAGCAGTTCTTC.

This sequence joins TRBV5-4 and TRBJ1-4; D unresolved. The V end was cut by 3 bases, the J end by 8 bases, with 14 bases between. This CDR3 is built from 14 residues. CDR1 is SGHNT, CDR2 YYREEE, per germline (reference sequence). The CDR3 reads CASSSDGLREKLFF. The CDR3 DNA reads TGTGCCAGCAGCTCGGACGGACTGAGGGAAAAACTGTTTTTT.

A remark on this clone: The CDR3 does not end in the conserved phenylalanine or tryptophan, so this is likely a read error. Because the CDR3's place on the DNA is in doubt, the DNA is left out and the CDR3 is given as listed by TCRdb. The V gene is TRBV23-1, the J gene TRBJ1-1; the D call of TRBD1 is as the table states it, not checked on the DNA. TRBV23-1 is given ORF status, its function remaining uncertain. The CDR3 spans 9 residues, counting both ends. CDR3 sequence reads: CASSQSIIL.

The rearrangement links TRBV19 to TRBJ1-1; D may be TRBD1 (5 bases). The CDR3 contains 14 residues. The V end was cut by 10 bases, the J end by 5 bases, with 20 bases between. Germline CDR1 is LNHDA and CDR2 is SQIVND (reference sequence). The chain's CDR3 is CATSRGVAVTEAFF. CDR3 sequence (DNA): TGTGCCACCTCCCGGGGGGTGGCGGTTACTGAAGCTTTCTTT.

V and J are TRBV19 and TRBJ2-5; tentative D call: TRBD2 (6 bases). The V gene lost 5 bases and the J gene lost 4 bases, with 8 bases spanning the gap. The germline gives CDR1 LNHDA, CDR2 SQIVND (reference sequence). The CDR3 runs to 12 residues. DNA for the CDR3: TGTGCCAGTAGTCGGGAGCGAGAGACCCAGTACTTC. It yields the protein CASSRERETQYF.

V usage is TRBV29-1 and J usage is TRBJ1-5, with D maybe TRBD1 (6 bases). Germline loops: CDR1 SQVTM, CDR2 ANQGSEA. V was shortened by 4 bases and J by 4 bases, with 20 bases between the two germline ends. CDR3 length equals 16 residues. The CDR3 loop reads CSVVEEGRGGNQPQHF. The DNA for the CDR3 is TGCAGCGTTGTTGAAGAGGGCAGGGGTGGAAATCAGCCCCAGCATTTT.

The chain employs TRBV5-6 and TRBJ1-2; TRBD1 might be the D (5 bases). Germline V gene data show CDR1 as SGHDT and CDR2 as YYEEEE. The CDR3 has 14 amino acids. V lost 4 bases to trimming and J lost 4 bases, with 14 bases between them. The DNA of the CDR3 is TGTGCCAGCAGCAGCGGACGGGGGACCTATGGCTACACCTTC. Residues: CASSSGRGTYGYTF. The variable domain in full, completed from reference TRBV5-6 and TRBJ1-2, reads DAGVTQSPTHLIKTRGQQVTLRCSPKSGHDTVSWYQQALGQGPQFIFQYYEEEERQRGNFPDRFSGHQFPNYSSELNVNALLLGDSALYLCASSSGRGTYGYTFGSGTRLTVV.

Here the CDR3 DNA reads TGTGCCAGCAGCTTAGGGGGCCTCCCCGGCGGTCAAGAGACCCAGTACTTC. As protein: CASSLGGLPGGQETQYF. The J gene is TRBJ2-5, the V gene TRBV7-6; weak D call: TRBD1 (5 bases). The CDR3 loop spans 17 amino acids. In germline, CDR1 is SGHVS, CDR2 FNYEAQ. Trimming shortened V by 1 base and J by 2 bases, and 17 bases separated the two germline ends.